Sequencing of this T cell receptor (beta chain) was carried out in a study of technical replicates of blood from several donors. The CDR3 length is 10 residues. The V end was cut by 9 bases, the J end by 3 bases, with 6 bases between. Germline V gives CDR1 MNHNS, CDR2 SASEGT. Data came from immunoSEQ multiplex PCR; TCRdb stores just in-frame clones and leaves some out. The sample holds nearly 80,000 clones; about 92% are singletons and the top ten take around 0.43%. This clone has a single count. The sequencing input was T cells isolated from PBMCs. This receptor was taken from a human donor in good health. The J gene is TRBJ2-7, the V gene TRBV6-1, with TRBD1 as a possible D gene (5 bases). CDR3 in DNA: TGTGCCAGTGACAGCTACGAGCAGTACTTC. This translates into CASDSYEQYF.